This T cell receptor (beta chain) was retrieved from a study of cytomegalovirus exposure and HLA in healthy donors. Trimming stripped 4 bases from V and 2 bases from J, with 3 bases between. The CDR3 is made up of 11 amino acids. Per germline, CDR1 SGHDT and CDR2 YYEEEE. PCR was performed using 60 Vbeta and 13 Jbeta primers. Clones were sequenced by immunoSEQ multiplex PCR, and TCRdb holds only the in-frame ones, with some missing. Of 150,000 to 200,000 clones in the sample, around 79% were seen once. The TCR sequence derives from a man aged 40-50 years in good health and CMV-seropositive. V gene TRBV5-6 combines with J gene TRBJ1-2; unclear D gene. Sequenced sample: PBMCs. This chain's CDR3 is CASSGNYGYTF. In DNA, the CDR3 is TGTGCCAGCAGCGGCAACTATGGCTACACCTTC.